The next 13 T cell receptor beta chains were all read from a single sample in a study of cytomegalovirus exposure and HLA in healthy donors (dated 2017 in TCRdb). Preparation of the library involved the immunoSEQ multiplex PCR assay. A mixture of 60 forward primers for TCR Vbeta segments and 13 reverse primers for TCR Jbeta segments was used in the multiplex PCR. Here the immuneACCESS table is served through TCRdb, limited to in-frame sequences with V and J called. Missing clones are a known gap in these copies; in checked studies unresolved V genes cover under half, and the rest lacks a known reason. This sample has about 81,000 clones in its table, and 70% to 80% of those were observed once. Of the sample, approximately 3.2% is held by the ten largest clones. Material for sequencing was PBMCs. The receptors originated from a man aged 50 to 59 in good health and CMV-seropositive.

The rearrangement joins TRBV5-1 to TRBJ2-1; 8 bases map to TRBD2. Germline lookup yields CDR1 SGHRS and CDR2 YFSETQ. Trimming cost V 0 bases and J 8 bases; bases outside gene matches: 4. CDR3 length: 14 residues. The CDR3 region is CASSLAKAGDEQFF. Here the CDR3 DNA reads TGCGCCAGCAGCTTGGCGAAAGCGGGAGATGAGCAGTTCTTC.

V is TRBV7-2 and J is TRBJ2-7; 7 bases match TRBD1. The ends lost 3 bases at V and 0 bases at J; junction bases unmatched: 5. CDR3 length: 15 residues. Germline values: CDR1 SGHTA, CDR2 FQGNSA. The CDR3 region has the DNA TGTGCCAGCAGCTTTTTGGGGACAGCCTCCTACGAGCAGTACTTC. Its translation: CASSFLGTASYEQYF.

This chain uses TRBV30 with TRBJ1-1; TRBD1 aligns across 10 bases. This CDR3 is 14 amino acids long. Per germline, CDR1 GTSNPN and CDR2 SVGIG (reference sequence). V gave up 3 bases and J gave up 7 bases; unmatched junction bases: 8. CDR3 DNA sequence: TGTGCCTGGAGGCTAGCGGGACAGGGGTTTGAAGCTTTCTTT. It is translated as CAWRLAGQGFEAFF.

The chain uses TRBV7-8 and TRBJ2-7; 11 bases align to TRBD2. This CDR3 is 15 amino acids long. The V and J ends lost 0 bases and 7 bases, in that order; junction bases with no gene match: 5. CDR1 is SGHVS and CDR2 is FQNEAQ in the germline V gene. DNA for the CDR3: TGTGCCAGCAGCTTAGCAAGAACTAGCGGGGGAGAGCAGTACTTC. Translating gives CASSLARTSGGEQYF.

This clone was observed a handful of times. The gene calls are TRBV4-1 and TRBJ2-7, with TRBD2 as a possible D gene (5 bases). The V end was cut by 4 bases, the J end by 6 bases, with 10 bases between. The CDR3 runs 12 residues. Germline V CDR1 and CDR2: MGHRA, YSYEKL. Here the CDR3 reads CASSLLSGEQYF. Written as DNA, the CDR3 is TGCGCCAGCAGCCTTCTAAGCGGCGAGCAGTACTTC.

J is TRBJ2-1 and V is TRBV7-3; 7 nucleotides agree with TRBD2. The CDR3 loop spans 15 amino acids. The V gene end was trimmed by 4 bases and the J gene end by 7 bases; junction bases not matched to a gene: 10. CDR1 SGHTA and CDR2 FQGTGA come from the germline V gene. CDR3 in DNA: TGTGCCAGCAGCTCGCAAAGCGGGGAACCAAATGAGCAGTTCTTC. Encoded protein: CASSSQSGEPNEQFF.

The rearrangement joins TRBV7-9 to TRBJ2-5; tentative D call: TRBD1 (5 bases). The CDR3 length is 15 residues. Between the trimmed V and J ends, which lost 8 bases and 2 bases, there was a span of 18 bases. Germline V gives CDR1 SEHNR, CDR2 FQNEAQ (reference sequence). This CDR3 is CASVPGKGPQETQYF. DNA of the CDR3: TGTGCCAGCGTACCAGGGAAGGGGCCTCAAGAGACCCAGTACTTC.

The CDR3 spells CASSSLSGTAGELFF. CDR3 sequence (DNA): TGTGCCAGCAGTTCCCTTAGCGGGACCGCCGGGGAGCTGTTTTTT. The V and J genes are TRBV6-4 and TRBJ2-2, with TRBD2 matching over 8 bases. Per the germline V gene, CDR1 is MRHNA and CDR2 is SNTAGT. The J segment lost 6 bases and the V segment lost 5 bases, leaving 8 bases of the junction unmatched. This CDR3 contains 15 residues.

This clone was picked up one time. V is TRBV7-3 and J is TRBJ2-1; 13 bases match TRBD2. CDR3 size: 18 residues. From germline, CDR1 is SGHTA and CDR2 FQGTGA. V was pared by 4 bases and J by 4 bases, with 10 bases of the junction left unmatched. In nucleotides, the CDR3 is TGTGCCAGCAGCTCGACACCCGGGACTAGCGGGAAGTACAATGAGCAGTTCTTC. Amino acids: CASSSTPGTSGKYNEQFF.

The CDR3 is CASSLGLAEHIQYF. In DNA, the CDR3 is TGCGCCAGCAGCCTTGGACTAGCGGAGCACATTCAGTACTTC. The V call is TRBV4-1, the J call TRBJ2-4, with 10 bases matching TRBD2. V shed 4 bases and J 8 bases; nucleotides not matched to a gene: 5. The CDR3 extends over 14 amino acids. Germline lookup yields CDR1 MGHRA and CDR2 YSYEKL.

The rearrangement links TRBV13 to TRBJ2-7; TRBD2 might be the D (7 bases). V lost 8 bases and J 5 bases, leaving 16 bases between the germline ends. This CDR3 is 13 amino acids long. Germline V gene lookup returns CDR1 PRHDT and CDR2 FYEKMQ (reference sequence). CDR3 DNA sequence: TGTGCCAGCCAGGTCCGGGGGGCGGACGAGCAGTACTTC. It yields the protein CASQVRGADEQYF.

CDR3 nucleotides: TGTGCCAGCAGCTTATCGCTTCGGACAGGATACGAGCAGTACTTC. Its translation is CASSLSLRTGYEQYF. The J gene is TRBJ2-7, the V gene TRBV5-6; 7 bases are a match to TRBD1. Per the germline V gene, CDR1 is SGHDT and CDR2 is YYEEEE. The CDR3 totals 15 residues. J gave up 4 bases and V 2 bases, and 9 bases lay outside the gene matches.

The rearrangement links TRBV29-1 to TRBJ2-6; D perhaps matches TRBD1 (5 bases). The CDR3 has 16 amino acids. Trimming pared 3 bases from V and 0 bases from J, leaving 12 bases between. CDR1 SQVTM and CDR2 ANQGSEA come from the germline V gene. The CDR3 nucleotides are TGCAGCGTTGAGGGGCCTCAGAGCTCTGGGGCCAACGTCCTGACTTTC. Its protein product is CSVEGPQSSGANVLTF.